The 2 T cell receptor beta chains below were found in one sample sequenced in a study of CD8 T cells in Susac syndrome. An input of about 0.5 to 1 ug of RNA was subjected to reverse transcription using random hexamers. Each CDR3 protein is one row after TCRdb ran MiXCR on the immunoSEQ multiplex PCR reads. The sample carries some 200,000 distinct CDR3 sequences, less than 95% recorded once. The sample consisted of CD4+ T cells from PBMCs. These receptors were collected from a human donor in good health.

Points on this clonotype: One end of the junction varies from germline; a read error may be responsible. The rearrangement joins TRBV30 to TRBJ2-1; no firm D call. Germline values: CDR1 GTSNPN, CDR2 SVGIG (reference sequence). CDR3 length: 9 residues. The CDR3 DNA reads TGTGCCTGCTTTCCGACTCGTATTTTC. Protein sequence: CACFPTRIF.

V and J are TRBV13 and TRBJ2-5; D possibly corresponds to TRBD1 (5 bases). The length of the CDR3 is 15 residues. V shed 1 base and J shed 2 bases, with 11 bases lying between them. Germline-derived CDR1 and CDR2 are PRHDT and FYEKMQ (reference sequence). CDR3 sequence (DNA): TGTGCCAGCAGCTTAGCCCCAGGGCGGCAAGAGACCCAGTACTTC. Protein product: CASSLAPGRQETQYF.